This T cell receptor (beta chain) was documented in a study of blood T cell repertoires in COVID-19. For the study at large: The origin of the acute and convalescent COVID-19 samples was the United States, Italy and Spain. T cells, B-cell-depleted T cells, or PBMCs provided the cDNA or gDNA that served as material.

The germline CDR1 and CDR2 sequences are SEHNR and FQNEAQ (reference sequence). V lost 2 bases to trimming and J lost 3 bases, with 11 bases between them. The CDR3 loop spans 16 amino acids. This clone has just one count. The protocol was immunoSEQ multiplex PCR, while the TCRdb copy is restricted to in-frame clones and leaves out a portion. The table has under 350,000 clones, 65% to 90% seen once. Cohorts were determined from participant-reported clinical history. The rearrangement links TRBV7-9 to TRBJ1-6, with D possibly matching TRBD1 (5 bases). Specimen: PBMCs or T cells enriched from blood (not recorded which). The origin of this receptor is a woman between 40 and 50 years old with acute COVID-19. The CDR3 DNA follows: TGTGCCAGCAGCTTATTCGGGACTATCTATAATTCACCCCTCCACTTT. Encoded protein: CASSLFGTIYNSPLHF.